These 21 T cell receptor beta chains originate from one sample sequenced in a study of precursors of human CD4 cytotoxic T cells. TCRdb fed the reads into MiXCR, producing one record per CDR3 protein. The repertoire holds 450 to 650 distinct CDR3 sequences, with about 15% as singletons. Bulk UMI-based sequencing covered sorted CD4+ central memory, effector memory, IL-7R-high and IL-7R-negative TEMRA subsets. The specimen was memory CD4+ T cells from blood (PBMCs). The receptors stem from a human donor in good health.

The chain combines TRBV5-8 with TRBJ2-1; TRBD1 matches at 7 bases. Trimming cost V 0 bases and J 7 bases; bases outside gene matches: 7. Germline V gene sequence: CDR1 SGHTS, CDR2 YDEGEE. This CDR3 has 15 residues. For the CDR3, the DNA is TGTGCCAGCAGCTTGGGGTTTACCAGGGGGAATGAGCAGTTCTTC. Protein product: CASSLGFTRGNEQFF.

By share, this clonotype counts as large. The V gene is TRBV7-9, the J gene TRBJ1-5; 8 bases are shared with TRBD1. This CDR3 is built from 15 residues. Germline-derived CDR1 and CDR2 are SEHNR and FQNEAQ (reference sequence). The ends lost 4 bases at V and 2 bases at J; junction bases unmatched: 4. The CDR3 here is CASSSKTGGNQPQHF. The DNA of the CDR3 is TGTGCCAGCAGCTCGAAGACAGGGGGCAATCAGCCCCAGCATTTT.

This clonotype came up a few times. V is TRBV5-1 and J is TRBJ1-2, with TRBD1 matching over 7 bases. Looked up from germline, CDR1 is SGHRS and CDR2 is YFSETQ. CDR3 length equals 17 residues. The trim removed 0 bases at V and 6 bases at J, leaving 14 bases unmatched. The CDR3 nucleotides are TGCGCCAGCAGCTTGGCCCTCGACAGGGACGTCGTCCATGGCTACACCTTC. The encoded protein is CASSLALDRDVVHGYTF.

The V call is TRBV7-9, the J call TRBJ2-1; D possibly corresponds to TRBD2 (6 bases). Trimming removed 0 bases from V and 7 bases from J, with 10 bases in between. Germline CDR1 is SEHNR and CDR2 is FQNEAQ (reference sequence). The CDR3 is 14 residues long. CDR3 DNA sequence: TGTGCCAGCAGCTTAGCGGGAGGTAATAATGAGCAGTTCTTC. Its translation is CASSLAGGNNEQFF.

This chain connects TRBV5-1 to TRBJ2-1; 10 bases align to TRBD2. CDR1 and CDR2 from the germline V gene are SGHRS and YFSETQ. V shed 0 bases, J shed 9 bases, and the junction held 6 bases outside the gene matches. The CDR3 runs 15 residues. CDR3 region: CASSLVASGRSEQFF. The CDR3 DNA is TGCGCCAGCAGCTTGGTTGCTAGCGGGAGATCTGAGCAGTTCTTC.

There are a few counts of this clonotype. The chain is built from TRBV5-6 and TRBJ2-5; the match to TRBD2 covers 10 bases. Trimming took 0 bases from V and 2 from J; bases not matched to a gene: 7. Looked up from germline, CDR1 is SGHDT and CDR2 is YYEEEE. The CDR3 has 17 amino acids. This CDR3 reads CASSLVSVAGGQETQYF. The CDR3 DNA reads TGTGCCAGCAGCTTGGTATCGGTAGCGGGAGGTCAAGAGACCCAGTACTTC.

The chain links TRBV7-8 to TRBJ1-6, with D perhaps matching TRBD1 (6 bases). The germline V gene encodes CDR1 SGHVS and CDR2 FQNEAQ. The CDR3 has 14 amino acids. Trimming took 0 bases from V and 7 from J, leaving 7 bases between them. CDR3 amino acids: CASSLAQGNSPLHF. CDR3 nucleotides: TGTGCCAGCAGCTTAGCGCAGGGGAATTCACCCCTCCACTTT.

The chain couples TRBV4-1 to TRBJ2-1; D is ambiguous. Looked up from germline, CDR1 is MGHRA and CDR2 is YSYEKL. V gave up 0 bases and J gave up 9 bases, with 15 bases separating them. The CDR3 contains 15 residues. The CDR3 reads CASSQDQSFNGEQFF. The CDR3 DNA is TGCGCCAGCAGCCAAGATCAGAGCTTTAACGGTGAGCAGTTCTTC.

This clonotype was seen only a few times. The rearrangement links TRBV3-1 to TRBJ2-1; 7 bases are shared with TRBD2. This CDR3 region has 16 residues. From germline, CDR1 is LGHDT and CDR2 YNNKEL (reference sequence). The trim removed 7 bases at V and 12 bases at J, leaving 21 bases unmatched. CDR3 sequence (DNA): TGTGCCAGCACCTCAGGGAGGGCGGCGGGACGTTCGGCGCAGTTCTTC. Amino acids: CASTSGRAAGRSAQFF.

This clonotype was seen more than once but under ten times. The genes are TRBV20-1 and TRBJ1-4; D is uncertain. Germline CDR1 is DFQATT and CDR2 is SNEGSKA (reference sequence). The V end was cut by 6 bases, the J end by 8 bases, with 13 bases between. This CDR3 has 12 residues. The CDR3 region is CSATELGEKLFF. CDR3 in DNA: TGCAGTGCCACCGAGCTGGGCGAAAAACTGTTTTTT.

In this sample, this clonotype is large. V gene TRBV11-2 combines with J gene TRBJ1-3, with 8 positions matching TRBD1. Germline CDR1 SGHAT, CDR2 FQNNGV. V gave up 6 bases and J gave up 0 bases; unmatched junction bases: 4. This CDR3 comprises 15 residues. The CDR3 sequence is CASRSDRGSGNTIYF. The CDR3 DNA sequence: TGTGCCAGCAGAAGTGACAGGGGCTCTGGAAACACCATATATTTT.

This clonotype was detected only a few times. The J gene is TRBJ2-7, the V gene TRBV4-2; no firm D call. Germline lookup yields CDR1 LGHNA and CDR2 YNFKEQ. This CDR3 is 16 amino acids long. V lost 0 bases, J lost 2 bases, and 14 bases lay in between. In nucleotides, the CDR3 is TGTGCCAGCAGCCAAGATCGGGCAGCCAACACCTACGAGCAGTACTTC. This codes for CASSQDRAANTYEQYF.

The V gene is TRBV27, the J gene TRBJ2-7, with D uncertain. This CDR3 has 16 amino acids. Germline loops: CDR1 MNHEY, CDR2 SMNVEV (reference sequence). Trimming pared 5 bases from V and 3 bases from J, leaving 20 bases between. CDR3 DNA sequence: TGTGCCAGCAGTCCCCTTAGCTCGGGTGTCGTCTACGAGCAGTACTTC. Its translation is CASSPLSSGVVYEQYF.

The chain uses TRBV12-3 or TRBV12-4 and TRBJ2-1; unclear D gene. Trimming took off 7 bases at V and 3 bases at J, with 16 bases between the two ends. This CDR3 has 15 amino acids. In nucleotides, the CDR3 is TGTGCCAGCACCGCACGCAACAGTATCTACAATGAGCAGTTCTTC. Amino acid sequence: CASTARNSIYNEQFF.

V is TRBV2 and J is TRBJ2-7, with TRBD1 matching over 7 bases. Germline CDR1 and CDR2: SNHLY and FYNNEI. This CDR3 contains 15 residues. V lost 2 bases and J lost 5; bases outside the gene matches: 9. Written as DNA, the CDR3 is TGTGCCAGCAGTGAAAGGGGGACAGTCTACGACGAGCAGTACTTC. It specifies CASSERGTVYDEQYF.

In DNA form, the CDR3 reads TGTGCCAGCTCACCAGAAGGGTTCTACACCTTC. Amino acids: CASSPEGFYTF. The chain employs TRBV18 and TRBJ1-2, with unresolved D. CDR3 length: 11 amino acids. The V gene's germline CDR1 is KGHSH and CDR2 LQKENI. V was pared by 2 bases and J by 10 bases, with 8 bases between.

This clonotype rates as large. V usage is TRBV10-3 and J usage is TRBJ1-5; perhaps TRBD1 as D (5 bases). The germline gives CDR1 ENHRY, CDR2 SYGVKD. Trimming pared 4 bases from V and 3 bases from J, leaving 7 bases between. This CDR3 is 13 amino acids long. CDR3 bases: TGTGCCATCAGTGTACAGGACAATCAGCCCCAGCATTTT. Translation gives CAISVQDNQPQHF.

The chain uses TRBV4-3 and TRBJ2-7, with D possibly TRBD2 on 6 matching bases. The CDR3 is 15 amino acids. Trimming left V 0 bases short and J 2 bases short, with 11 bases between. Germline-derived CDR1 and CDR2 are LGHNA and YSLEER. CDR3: CASSQEPGLTYEQYF. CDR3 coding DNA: TGCGCCAGCAGCCAAGAACCGGGACTTACCTACGAGCAGTACTTC.

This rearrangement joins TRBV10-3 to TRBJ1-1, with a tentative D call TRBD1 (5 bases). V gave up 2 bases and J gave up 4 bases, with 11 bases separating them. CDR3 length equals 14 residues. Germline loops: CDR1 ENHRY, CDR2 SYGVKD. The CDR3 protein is CAISEGPRGTEAFF. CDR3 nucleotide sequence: TGTGCCATCAGTGAGGGGCCAAGGGGCACTGAAGCTTTCTTT.

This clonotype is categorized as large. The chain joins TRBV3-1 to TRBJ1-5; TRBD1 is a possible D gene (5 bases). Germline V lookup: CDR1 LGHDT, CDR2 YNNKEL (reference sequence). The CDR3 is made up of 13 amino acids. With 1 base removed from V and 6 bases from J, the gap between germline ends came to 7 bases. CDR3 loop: CASSQGRGQPQHF. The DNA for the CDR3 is TGTGCCAGCAGCCAAGGGAGGGGTCAGCCCCAGCATTTT.

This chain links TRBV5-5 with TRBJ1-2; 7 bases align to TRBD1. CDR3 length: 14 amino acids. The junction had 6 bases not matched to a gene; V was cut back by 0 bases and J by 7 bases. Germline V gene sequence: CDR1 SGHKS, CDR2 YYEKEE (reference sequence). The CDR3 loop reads CASSLVGQASGYTF. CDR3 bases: TGTGCCAGCAGCTTGGTAGGACAGGCCTCTGGCTACACCTTC.